A single sample gave rise to the 7 T cell receptor beta chains below, sequenced in a study of shared clonotypes between healthy human individuals. Data came from immunoSEQ multiplex PCR; TCRdb stores just in-frame clones and leaves some out. The sample has millions of clones, 85% to 95% seen once. What was sequenced was naive CD4+ T cells sorted from blood. Subset here: CD45RA+ positively selected. These receptors were collected from a man aged 18 to 29 in good health.

V is TRBV18 and J is TRBJ2-2; D gene ambiguous. Germline V CDR1 and CDR2: KGHSH, LQKENI. V lost 1 base to trimming and J lost 2 bases, with 5 bases between them. This CDR3 is built from 14 residues. The CDR3 region is CASSPLRNTGELFF. Here the CDR3 DNA reads TGTGCCAGCTCACCACTCAGAAACACCGGGGAGCTGTTTTTT.

The V and J genes are TRBV18 and TRBJ2-1, with D unclear. The germline V and J ends were trimmed by 3 bases and 1 base, with 13 bases remaining between them. Germline assignment: CDR1 KGHSH and CDR2 LQKENI. The CDR3 sequence is 16 residues long. In DNA form, the CDR3 reads TGTGCCAGCTCACCTAACCAGGAATCGTCCTACAATGAGCAGTTCTTC. This encodes CASSPNQESSYNEQFF. Based on the CDR3 plus reference TRBV18 and TRBJ2-1, the full variable domain is NAGVMQNPRHLVRRRGQEARLRCSPMKGHSHVYWYRQLPEEGLKFMVYLQKENIIDESGMPKERFSAEFPKEGPSILRIQQVVRGDSAAYFCASSPNQESSYNEQFFGPGTRLTVL.

The count of this clone is one. The V gene is TRBV6-6, the J gene TRBJ2-7; possible D gene TRBD1, 5 bases. The germline V and J ends were trimmed by 6 bases and 4 bases, with 10 bases remaining between them. Germline V lookup: CDR1 MNHNY, CDR2 SVGAGI (reference sequence). This CDR3 comprises 12 residues. CDR3 in DNA: TGTGCCAGCAGCTCGGACAAGTACGAGCAGTACTTC. This codes for CASSSDKYEQYF.

The rearrangement uses TRBV27 and TRBJ2-1; no firm D call. The CDR3 is 11 amino acids. Germline-derived CDR1 and CDR2 are MNHEY and SMNVEV (reference sequence). The CDR3 sequence: CAGPVNNEQFF. Here the CDR3 DNA reads TGTGCAGGTCCCGTGAACAATGAGCAGTTCTTC.

V and J are TRBV6-5 and TRBJ1-2; D uncertain. Per germline, CDR1 MNHEY and CDR2 SVGAGI. The CDR3 is made up of 13 amino acids. Deletions cut 6 bases from V and 5 bases from J, with 13 bases between. CDR3 loop: CASRIREEYGYTF. DNA for the CDR3: TGTGCCAGCAGAATACGGGAAGAGTATGGCTACACCTTC.

The genes are TRBV28 and TRBJ2-3; no firm D call. The germline V gene encodes CDR1 MDHEN and CDR2 SYDVKM. V shed 1 base and J shed 4 bases, with 6 bases lying between them. This CDR3 comprises 13 residues. The CDR3 reads CASSLSGPDTQYF. DNA of the CDR3: TGTGCCAGCAGTTTATCGGGCCCAGATACGCAGTATTTT.

This chain connects TRBV18 to TRBJ1-2; the D gene is possibly TRBD1 (5 bases). Germline V lookup: CDR1 KGHSH, CDR2 LQKENI. This CDR3 has 13 residues. With 3 bases removed from V and 6 bases from J, the gap between germline ends came to 11 bases. This CDR3 reads CASSPGREHGYTF. The CDR3 coding sequence is TGTGCCAGCTCACCGGGCAGGGAGCATGGCTACACCTTC.